This T cell receptor (beta chain) was captured by sequencing in a study of T cell repertoires in cytomegalovirus infection. As for this clonotype: Its antigen is currently unknown.

Each CDR3 protein gets one entry after TCRdb re-called the reads with MiXCR. The data contain approximately 300,000 distinct CDR3 sequences, about 27% of them singletons. This CDR3 comprises 14 residues. The J segment lost 8 bases and the V segment lost 5 bases, leaving 10 bases of the junction unmatched. Germline lookup yields CDR1 MDHEN and CDR2 SYDVKM. The TCR originated in a human donor in good health (CMV status not recorded). Some clones in this sample may be carry-over from other donors' samples. The sample consisted of cultured PBMCs, taken from culture after CMV antigen stimulation. The V and J genes are TRBV28 and TRBJ1-2; 8 bases fit TRBD1. The CDR3 is CASSPGGTGPGYTF. Written as DNA, the CDR3 is TGTGCCAGCAGTCCCGGGGGGACAGGCCCCGGCTACACCTTC.